This T cell receptor beta chain originates from a study of blood T cell repertoires in COVID-19. Across the whole study: COVID-19 samples, acute and convalescent, were from the United States, Italy and Spain. Nucleic acid was either cDNA or gDNA, and it came from T cells, B-cell-depleted T cells, or PBMCs.

Per the authors' pipeline: Amplification with reference gene primers provided the estimates of nucleated cell counts. Method: immunoSEQ multiplex PCR; TCRdb's copy keeps in-frame clones and lacks some. V, J and clone size were drawn from that table, and D and trimming were deduced from the DNA. Here the sample spans about 74,000 clones, 88% being singletons. There are 14 residues in the CDR3. CDR1 and CDR2 from the germline V gene are LNHDA and SQIVND (reference sequence). The germline V and J ends were trimmed by 7 bases and 4 bases, with 16 bases remaining between them. Material for sequencing was peripheral blood. This TCR was recovered from an elderly woman with active or convalescent COVID-19. The chain joins TRBV19 to TRBJ1-2, with D tentatively TRBD1 (5 bases). The CDR3 region is CASITGGESYGYTF. The CDR3 DNA follows: TGTGCCAGTATCACCGGGGGGGAGTCCTATGGCTACACCTTC. The whole variable domain, remainder taken from reference TRBV19 and TRBJ1-2, is DGGITQSPKYLFRKEGQNVTLSCEQNLNHDAMYWYRQDPGQGLRLIYYSQIVNDFQKGDIAEGYSVSREKKESFPLTVTSAQKNPTAFYLCASITGGESYGYTFGSGTRLTVV.